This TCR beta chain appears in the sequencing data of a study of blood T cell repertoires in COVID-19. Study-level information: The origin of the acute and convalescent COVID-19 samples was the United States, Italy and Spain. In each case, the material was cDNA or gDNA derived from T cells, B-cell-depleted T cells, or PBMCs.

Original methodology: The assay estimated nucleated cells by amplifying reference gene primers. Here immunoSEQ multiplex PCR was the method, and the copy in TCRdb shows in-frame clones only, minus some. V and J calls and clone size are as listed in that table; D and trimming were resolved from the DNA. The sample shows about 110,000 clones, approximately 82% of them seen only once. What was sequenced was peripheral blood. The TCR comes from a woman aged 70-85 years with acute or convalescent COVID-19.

Here the CDR3 DNA reads TGTGCCAGCAGCTTTGGAGAGACAGTATATGGCTACACCTTC. Translating gives CASSFGETVYGYTF. The genes are TRBV7-2 and TRBJ1-2; D is perhaps TRBD1 (5 bases). Germline V gives CDR1 SGHTA, CDR2 FQGNSA. Between the trimmed V and J ends, which lost 3 bases and 5 bases, there was a span of 13 bases. This CDR3 spans 14 amino acids.